This T cell receptor beta chain was found in a study of monozygotic twins with cystic fibrosis. Study results and limitations: Monozygotic CF twin pairs shared significantly more nucleotide-identical clonotypes than unrelated CF individuals did.

Germline CDR1 SGHDT, CDR2 YYEEEE. This CDR3 is 13 amino acids long. Trimming took off 5 bases at V and 5 bases at J, with 13 bases between the two ends. Assay used: immunoSEQ multiplex PCR; TCRdb lists only in-frame clones, some missing. The table shows roughly 25,000 clones, with approximately 90% occurring only once. Turning to this clone: The antigen is not known.

The source of this sequence is a girl aged 2 to 9 with cystic fibrosis. Material for sequencing was blood. V gene TRBV5-6 combines with J gene TRBJ1-1, with D possibly matching TRBD1 (6 bases). The chain's CDR3 is CASSIGGWTEAFF. The DNA for the CDR3 is TGTGCCAGCAGTATAGGGGGGTGGACTGAAGCTTTCTTT.